This T cell receptor beta chain was sequenced during a study of regulatory T cells in long-lasting Graves disease. Study context: For under 3 months, newly diagnosed Graves' patients had been taking antithyroid drugs.

The time point here: newly diagnosed GD, antithyroid drugs for less than 3 months. TCR sequences were obtained from RNA taken from PBMCs. The EDTA tubes were filled with 8 to 9.5 milliliters of drawn peripheral blood. CDR3 regions were amplified by Arm-PCR using iRepertoire HTBI primers to build TCR beta libraries. MiXCR was run by TCRdb on the multiplex PCR reads, yielding one entry per CDR3 protein. The table records about 620,000 distinct CDR3 sequences, under 20% of them present only once. The sample was also linked to a second study, of T cells in Graves' hyperthyroidism and ophthalmopathy. That study reports: In the blood, most expanded thyroid clonotypes above 0.001 appeared as well.

This TCR derives from a woman in her 30s with Graves disease. The source was peripheral blood mononuclear cells (PBMCs), collected at new diagnosis, from a patient treated with antithyroid drugs.

CDR3 sequence reads: CAWRESGRKADTQYF. CDR3 DNA: TGTGCCTGGAGGGAGAGCGGGAGGAAGGCAGATACGCAGTATTTT. V gene TRBV30 combines with J gene TRBJ2-3, with 9 bases lining up with TRBD2. In germline, CDR1 is GTSNPN, CDR2 SVGIG (reference sequence). The V gene end was trimmed by 3 bases and the J gene end by 4 bases; junction bases not matched to a gene: 8. The CDR3 runs to 15 residues.